This T cell receptor (beta chain) is drawn from a study of blood T cell repertoires in COVID-19. Looking at the study overall: Italy, Spain and the United States were the sources of the convalescent and acute COVID-19 samples. T cells, B-cell-depleted T cells, or PBMCs provided the cDNA or gDNA that served as material.

Per the original methods: How many nucleated cells were present was estimated from reference gene primer amplification. This table comes from immunoSEQ multiplex PCR, and its TCRdb copy is limited to in-frame clones, with some not included. V and J calls and clone size are those listed in that table; D and trimming were worked out from the DNA. In the table there are 95,000 to 150,000 clones, around 87% of which are singletons. CDR3 size: 15 residues. Germline V gives CDR1 WSHSY, CDR2 SAAADI. V was cut by 6 bases and J by 1 base, with 12 bases left in between. The chain has TRBV10-2 and TRBJ2-2, with a weak D call TRBD2 (6 bases). The receptor was derived from a woman aged 50 to 65 with acute or convalescent COVID-19. Sequencing was performed on peripheral blood. The CDR3 nucleotides are TGCGCCAGCAGCGTGAGTAGCGGGAACACCGGGGAGCTGTTTTTT. It yields the protein CASSVSSGNTGELFF.